Below are 32 T cell receptor beta chains sequenced from a single sample in a study of STAT3 mutations in large granular lymphocyte leukemia. Whole-study findings and limits: Every T-cell large granular lymphocyte leukemia patient had at least one immunodominant TCR beta clonotype.

TCRdb's table, derived via immunoSEQ multiplex PCR, lists solely in-frame clones and lacks some. The sample contains several thousand clones, about 89% of which appear only once. These TCRs' antigens remain unknown. Sequenced material: peripheral blood mononuclear cells. Receptors originate from a man aged 80 or over with T-cell large granular lymphocyte leukemia. Some clones in this sample may be carry-over from other donors' samples.

The chain combines TRBV7-3 with TRBJ2-5; D tentatively reads TRBD1 or TRBD2 (5 bases each). The V end was cut by 5 bases, the J end by 1 base, with 14 bases between. The CDR3 has 15 amino acids. CDR1 is SGHTA, CDR2 FQGTGA, per germline. In DNA form, the CDR3 reads TGTGCCAGCAGCAGTGCCGGGACCACCCAAGAGACCCAGTACTTC. Translated: CASSSAGTTQETQYF.

As DNA, the CDR3 is TGTGCCAGCAGCTCGTACGGAGCTAACTATGGCTACACCTTC. Residues: CASSSYGANYGYTF. The chain is built from TRBV5-4 and TRBJ1-2, with D unclear. The CDR3 consists of 14 residues. With 3 bases removed from V and 0 bases from J, the gap between germline ends came to 9 bases. Per the germline V gene, CDR1 is SGHNT and CDR2 is YYREEE (reference sequence).

The chain carries TRBV18 and TRBJ2-6; D may be TRBD1 (6 bases). Trimming took off 6 bases at V and 5 bases at J, with 14 bases between the two ends. The CDR3 runs to 15 residues. Germline CDR1 is KGHSH and CDR2 is LQKENI. The CDR3 DNA follows: TGTGCCAGCTCCCCAGGGGCACAACGGGCCAACGTCCTGACTTTC. This encodes CASSPGAQRANVLTF.

The V gene is TRBV5-1, the J gene TRBJ1-2; D perhaps matches TRBD1 (6 bases). Germline V gene lookup returns CDR1 SGHRS and CDR2 YFSETQ. This CDR3 has 14 residues. V gave up 3 bases and J gave up 3 bases, with 12 bases separating them. This chain's CDR3 is CASSYIQGDYGYTF. Written as DNA, the CDR3 is TGCGCCAGCAGCTATATACAGGGTGACTATGGCTACACCTTC.

The chain couples TRBV18 to TRBJ1-6; D remains ambiguous. Trimming cost V 3 bases and J 10 bases, with 13 bases left between them. The CDR3 is 14 residues long. Germline-derived CDR1 and CDR2 are KGHSH and LQKENI. CDR3 sequence: CASSPTSNESPLHF. CDR3 coding DNA: TGTGCCAGCTCACCTACCAGCAATGAATCACCCCTCCACTTT.

The V call is TRBV7-9, the J call TRBJ2-5, with 11 bases identical to TRBD2. V dropped 4 bases and J dropped 5; count of bases not matched to a gene: 18. Germline V gene lookup returns CDR1 SEHNR and CDR2 FQNEAQ (reference sequence). This CDR3 region has 19 residues. CDR3 sequence (DNA): TGTGCCAGCAGCTATGGACTAGCGGGTGGTTCCCTCCTGATGGAGACCCAGTACTTC. Amino acid sequence: CASSYGLAGGSLLMETQYF.

This chain connects TRBV28 to TRBJ1-1; D is undetermined. V lost 6 bases and J lost 0, with 8 bases in between. In germline, CDR1 is MDHEN, CDR2 SYDVKM. The CDR3 consists of 13 residues. The CDR3 reads CASRGSMNTEAFF. The CDR3 nucleotides read TGTGCCAGCAGGGGATCTATGAACACTGAAGCTTTCTTT.

By proportion, this clone is medium-sized. This rearrangement joins TRBV10-3 to TRBJ2-2, with 9 bases identical to TRBD1. CDR1 and CDR2 from the germline V gene are ENHRY and SYGVKD. The V and J ends lost 7 bases and 5 bases, in that order; junction bases with no gene match: 17. CDR3 length: 18 residues. CDR3 sequence: CAIKGDRVSLKWTGELFF. The DNA for the CDR3 is TGTGCCATCAAGGGGGACAGGGTGAGTTTAAAGTGGACCGGGGAGCTGTTTTTT.

The chain combines TRBV27 with TRBJ2-7; perhaps D is TRBD1 or TRBD2 (5 bases each). This CDR3 contains 13 residues. Germline-derived CDR1 and CDR2 are MNHEY and SMNVEV (reference sequence). Trimming cost V 4 bases and J 4 bases, with 11 bases left between them. The CDR3 nucleotides read TGTGCCAGCAGTTCCCTGGGGGTATACGAGCAGTACTTC. Protein sequence: CASSSLGVYEQYF.

The chain has TRBV7-2 and TRBJ1-5; the match to TRBD1 covers 9 bases. CDR1 and CDR2 from the germline V gene are SGHTA and FQGNSA. This CDR3 has 15 amino acids. Losses at the gene ends were 5 bases for V and 2 bases for J; bases not matched to a gene: 4. In DNA form, the CDR3 reads TGTGCCAGCAGCCCGAGGACAGGGGGCAATCAGCCCCAGCATTTT. This gives the protein CASSPRTGGNQPQHF. Full variable domain (remainder filled in from reference TRBV7-2 and TRBJ1-5): GAGVSQSPSNKVTEKGKDVELRCDPISGHTALYWYRQSLGQGLEFLIYFQGNSAPDKSGLPSDRFSAERTGGSVSTLTIQRTQQEDSAVYLCASSPRTGGNQPQHFGDGTRLSIL.

V and J are TRBV4-1 and TRBJ1-4, with TRBD1 matching over 7 bases. This CDR3 is built from 15 residues. Germline CDR1 MGHRA, CDR2 YSYEKL. After removal of 2 bases from V and 8 bases from J, the junction contained 8 bases not matched to a gene. The CDR3 protein is CASSQLGQPSEKLFF. The CDR3 DNA follows: TGCGCCAGCAGCCAACTGGGACAGCCATCCGAAAAACTGTTTTTT.

The chain links TRBV11-3 to TRBJ2-2, with 8 bases matching TRBD1. After removal of 0 bases from V and 7 bases from J, the junction contained 4 bases not matched to a gene. Germline CDR1 is SGHNT and CDR2 is YENEEA. The CDR3 spans 15 residues. In nucleotides, the CDR3 is TGTGCCAGCAGCTTAGAGCAGGGGGCCGGCGGGGAGCTGTTTTTT. This sequence encodes CASSLEQGAGGELFF.

This clone appeared once. This rearrangement joins TRBV27 to TRBJ2-5; 7 bases align to TRBD1. The CDR3 sequence is 14 residues long. Germline V gene sequence: CDR1 MNHEY, CDR2 SMNVEV (reference sequence). The junction had 4 bases not matched to a gene; V was cut back by 5 bases and J by 1 base. CDR3 bases: TGTGCCAGCAGTGCTGGGACAGTCCAAGAGACCCAGTACTTC. Encoded protein: CASSAGTVQETQYF.

This sequence joins TRBV7-3 and TRBJ2-7; D remains ambiguous. Germline V CDR1 and CDR2: SGHTA, FQGTGA. The CDR3 covers 14 residues. V lost 1 base to trimming and J lost 3 bases, with 10 bases between them. CDR3 bases: TGTGCCAGCAGCTTAAATGGAGTAAACTACGAGCAGTACTTC. Translation gives CASSLNGVNYEQYF.

This sequence joins TRBV2 and TRBJ2-5, with 7 bases aligning to TRBD1. Germline trimming cut 6 bases from V and 1 base from J; bases unmatched to any gene: 5. Germline-derived CDR1 and CDR2 are SNHLY and FYNNEI. CDR3 length equals 14 residues. CDR3 sequence: CASRGTVFQETQYF. CDR3 nucleotides: TGTGCCAGCAGGGGGACAGTCTTCCAAGAGACCCAGTACTTC.

J is TRBJ1-2 and V is TRBV30; TRBD1 agrees at 7 bases. The V and J ends lost 4 bases and 2 bases, in that order; junction bases with no gene match: 10. The V gene's germline CDR1 is GTSNPN and CDR2 SVGIG (reference sequence). The CDR3 spans 15 residues. CDR3 loop: CAWTNSGTANYGYTF. The CDR3 coding sequence is TGTGCCTGGACTAATTCCGGGACAGCAAACTATGGCTACACCTTC.

The chain uses TRBV7-2 and TRBJ1-6; D is ambiguous. Between the trimmed V and J ends, which lost 1 base and 8 bases, there was a span of 6 bases. Per the germline V gene, CDR1 is SGHTA and CDR2 is FQGNSA. CDR3 length: 13 residues. The CDR3 loop reads CASSLDGDSPLHF. CDR3 nucleotides: TGTGCCAGCAGCTTAGATGGCGATTCACCCCTCCACTTT. Full variable domain (missing parts from reference TRBV7-2 and TRBJ1-6): GAGVSQSPSNKVTEKGKDVELRCDPISGHTALYWYRQSLGQGLEFLIYFQGNSAPDKSGLPSDRFSAERTGGSVSTLTIQRTQQEDSAVYLCASSLDGDSPLHFGNGTRLTVT.

The chain is built from TRBV25-1 and TRBJ1-4; D perhaps matches TRBD1 (6 bases). CDR3 length: 16 amino acids. Per germline, CDR1 MGHDK and CDR2 SYGVNS. Trimming removed 3 bases at V and 1 base at J, with 12 bases between. In nucleotides, the CDR3 is TGTGCCAGCAGTGAGACCACAGGGCAAACTAATGAAAAACTGTTTTTT. Protein: CASSETTGQTNEKLFF.

The gene calls are TRBV5-1 and TRBJ2-7; possible D gene TRBD1, 6 bases. The CDR3 loop spans 13 amino acids. V was cut by 5 bases and J by 3 bases, with 12 bases left in between. CDR1 is SGHRS, CDR2 YFSETQ, per germline. The CDR3 nucleotides are TGCGCCAGCAGTACCCAGGGGCTCTACGAGCAGTACTTC. As protein: CASSTQGLYEQYF.

This clone was counted a single time. The chain employs TRBV29-1 and TRBJ2-2; a possible D gene is TRBD1 (6 bases). The germline V gene encodes CDR1 SQVTM and CDR2 ANQGSEA. V lost 7 bases and J lost 0, with 12 bases in between. CDR3 length: 14 amino acids. As DNA, the CDR3 is TGCAGCGCTAACAGGGACGCGAACACCGGGGAGCTGTTTTTT. Translating it yields CSANRDANTGELFF.

This clone has more than one count but fewer than ten. The chain carries TRBV7-9 and TRBJ1-4; D not resolved. V was trimmed by 5 bases and J by 1 base, leaving 17 bases between them. The CDR3 covers 17 residues. Germline V CDR1 and CDR2: SEHNR, FQNEAQ (reference sequence). CDR3 sequence reads: CASSPKRYSQTNEKLFF. Here the CDR3 DNA reads TGTGCCAGCAGCCCTAAACGTTACAGCCAAACTAATGAAAAACTGTTTTTT.

CDR3 in amino acids: CASSSYTSGGAGDTQYF. The CDR3 bases are TGTGCCAGCAGCTCTTACACATCCGGGGGGGCCGGAGATACGCAGTATTTT. The rearrangement uses TRBV11-2 and TRBJ2-3; 8 bases fit TRBD2. Germline lookup yields CDR1 SGHAT and CDR2 FQNNGV. Losses at the gene ends were 4 bases for V and 5 bases for J; bases not matched to a gene: 14. The CDR3 consists of 17 residues.

The chain carries TRBV30 and TRBJ1-2; possible D gene TRBD1, 6 bases. Germline V lookup: CDR1 GTSNPN, CDR2 SVGIG (reference sequence). The CDR3 loop spans 14 amino acids. The V end lost 2 bases, the J end lost 7 bases, and 17 bases lay between the germline ends. In DNA form, the CDR3 reads TGTGCCTGGAGTCCCCTCCCCGGAGGGGGTGGCTACACCTTC. Protein product: CAWSPLPGGGGYTF.

This chain joins TRBV27 and TRBJ1-1, with D perhaps TRBD1 (6 bases). The CDR3 has 11 residues. Germline V gives CDR1 MNHEY, CDR2 SMNVEV (reference sequence). V dropped 6 bases and J dropped 8 bases, with 10 bases sitting between them. The chain's CDR3 is CASSRGQEAFF. DNA for the CDR3: TGTGCCAGCAGCCGGGGACAAGAAGCTTTCTTT.

This chain connects TRBV9 to TRBJ2-7, with D maybe TRBD2 (6 bases). Germline V CDR1 and CDR2: SGDLS, YYNGEE. Trimming took off 4 bases at V and 3 bases at J, with 11 bases between the two ends. The CDR3 runs 13 residues. CDR3 sequence: CASSPGTHYEQYF. The CDR3 DNA is TGTGCCAGCAGCCCCGGGACTCACTACGAGCAGTACTTC.

For the CDR3, the DNA is TGTGCCAGCAGTTACTCTGGGACAGGGAGCACCGGGGAGCTGTTTTTT. Its protein product is CASSYSGTGSTGELFF. The J gene is TRBJ2-2, the V gene TRBV6-6, with 9 bases aligning to TRBD1. This CDR3 has 16 residues. V trimming: 0 bases; J trimming: 4 bases; junction bases outside the gene matches: 3. CDR1 MNHNY and CDR2 SVGAGI come from the germline V gene (reference sequence).

This sequence joins TRBV11-2 and TRBJ1-1, with a weak D call TRBD1 (5 bases). Germline lookup yields CDR1 SGHAT and CDR2 FQNNGV. Trimming removed 3 bases at V and 2 bases at J, with 16 bases between. The CDR3 has 16 amino acids. The CDR3 coding sequence is TGTGCCAGCAGCTTTGGTTCCCCGGGACCTAACACTGAAGCTTTCTTT. It translates to CASSFGSPGPNTEAFF.

This clone was found once. The chain carries TRBV5-1 and TRBJ2-7, with unresolved D. The CDR3 runs to 14 residues. CDR1 and CDR2 (germline): SGHRS, YFSETQ. Between the trimmed V and J ends, which lost 5 bases and 1 base, there was a span of 13 bases. In DNA form, the CDR3 reads TGCGCCAGCAGTGCCGAGAGAAGTTCCTACGAGCAGTACTTC. Residues: CASSAERSSYEQYF.

The V call is TRBV6-6, the J call TRBJ2-5, with D maybe TRBD2 (7 bases). Germline V CDR1 and CDR2: MNHNY, SVGAGI (reference sequence). Trimming cost V 7 bases and J 5 bases, with 14 bases left between them. This CDR3 has 13 amino acids. CDR3 in amino acids: CASMRGPEETQYF. The CDR3 DNA reads as TGTGCCAGCATGCGGGGGCCGGAGGAGACCCAGTACTTC.

The chain combines TRBV6-5 with TRBJ1-1, with TRBD1 identical over 9 bases. The CDR3 consists of 14 residues. With 5 bases clipped from V and 8 bases from J, the junction kept 9 bases outside the gene matches. Germline V gene data show CDR1 as MNHEY and CDR2 as SVGAGI. DNA of the CDR3: TGTGCCAGCAGTCTAACAGGGGGCCCCGGAGAAGCTTTCTTT. This sequence encodes CASSLTGGPGEAFF.

The count of this clone is one. This rearrangement joins TRBV29-1 to TRBJ1-4; D is perhaps TRBD1 (5 bases). Germline assignment: CDR1 SQVTM and CDR2 ANQGSEA. The CDR3 is 13 amino acids. V was trimmed by 4 bases and J by 7 bases, leaving 13 bases between them. This CDR3 reads CSVVMGEVEKLFF. CDR3 DNA: TGCAGCGTTGTAATGGGGGAAGTTGAAAAACTGTTTTTT.

V gene TRBV7-2 combines with J gene TRBJ1-5; 8 positions agree with TRBD1. Trimming removed 6 bases from V and 5 bases from J; junction bases left unmatched: 6. This CDR3 has 14 amino acids. Germline CDR1 reads SGHTA; CDR2 reads FQGNSA. CDR3 in amino acids: CASRGDRPDQPQHF. CDR3 coding DNA: TGTGCCAGCAGAGGGGACAGGCCCGATCAGCCCCAGCATTTT.